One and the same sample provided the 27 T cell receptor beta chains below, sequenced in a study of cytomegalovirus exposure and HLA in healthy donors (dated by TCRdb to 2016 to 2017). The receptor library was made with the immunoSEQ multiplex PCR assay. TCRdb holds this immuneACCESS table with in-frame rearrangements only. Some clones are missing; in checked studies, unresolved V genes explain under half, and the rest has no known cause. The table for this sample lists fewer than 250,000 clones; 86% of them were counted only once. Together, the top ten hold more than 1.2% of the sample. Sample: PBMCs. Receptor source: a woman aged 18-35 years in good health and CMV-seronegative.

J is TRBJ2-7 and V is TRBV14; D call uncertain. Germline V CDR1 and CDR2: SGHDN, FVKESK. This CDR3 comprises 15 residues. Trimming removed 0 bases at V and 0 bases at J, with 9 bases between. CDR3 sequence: CASSQDRSISYEQYF. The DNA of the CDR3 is TGTGCCAGCAGCCAAGATCGGAGTATCTCCTACGAGCAGTACTTC.

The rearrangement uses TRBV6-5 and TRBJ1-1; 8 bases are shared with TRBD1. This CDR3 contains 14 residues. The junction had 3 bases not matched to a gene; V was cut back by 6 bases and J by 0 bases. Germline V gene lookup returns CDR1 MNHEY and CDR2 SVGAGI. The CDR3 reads CASSPGQVNTEAFF. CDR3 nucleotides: TGTGCCAGCAGCCCGGGACAGGTGAACACTGAAGCTTTCTTT.

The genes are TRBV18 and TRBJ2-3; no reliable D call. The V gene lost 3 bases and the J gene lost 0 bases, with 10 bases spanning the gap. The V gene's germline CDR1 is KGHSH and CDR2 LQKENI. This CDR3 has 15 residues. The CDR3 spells CASSPGTPSTDTQYF. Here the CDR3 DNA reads TGTGCCAGCTCACCTGGCACCCCGAGCACAGATACGCAGTATTTT.

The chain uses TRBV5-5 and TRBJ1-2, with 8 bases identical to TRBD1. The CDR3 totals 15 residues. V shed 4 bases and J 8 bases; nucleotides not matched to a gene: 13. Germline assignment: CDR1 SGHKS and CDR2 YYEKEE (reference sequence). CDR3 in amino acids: CASSTLQGGLEGYTF. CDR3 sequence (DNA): TGTGCCAGCAGCACACTACAGGGGGGATTGGAGGGCTACACCTTC.

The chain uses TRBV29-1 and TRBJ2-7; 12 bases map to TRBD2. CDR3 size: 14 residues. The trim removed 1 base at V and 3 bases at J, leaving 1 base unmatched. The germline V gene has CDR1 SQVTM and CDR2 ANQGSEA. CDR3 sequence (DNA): TGCAGCGTTGAAGGGACTAGCGGGAACTACGAGCAGTACTTC. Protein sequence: CSVEGTSGNYEQYF.

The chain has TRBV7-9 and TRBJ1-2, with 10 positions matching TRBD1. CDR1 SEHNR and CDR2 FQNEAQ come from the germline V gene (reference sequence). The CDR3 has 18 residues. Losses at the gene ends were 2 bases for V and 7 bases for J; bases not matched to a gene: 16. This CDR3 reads CASSLKPLDRGVLFGYTF. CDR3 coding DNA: TGTGCCAGCAGCTTAAAGCCCCTGGACAGGGGGGTTTTGTTTGGCTACACCTTC.

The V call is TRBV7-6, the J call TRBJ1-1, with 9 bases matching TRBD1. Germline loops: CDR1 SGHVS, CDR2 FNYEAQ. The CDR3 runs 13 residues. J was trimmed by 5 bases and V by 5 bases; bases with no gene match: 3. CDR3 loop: CASSHDRGTEAFF. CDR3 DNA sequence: TGTGCCAGCAGCCATGACAGGGGGACTGAAGCTTTCTTT.

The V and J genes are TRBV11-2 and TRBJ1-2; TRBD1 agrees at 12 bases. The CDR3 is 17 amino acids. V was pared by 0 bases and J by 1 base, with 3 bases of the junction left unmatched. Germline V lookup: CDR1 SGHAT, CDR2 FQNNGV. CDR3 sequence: CASSLEGTGGFNYGYTF. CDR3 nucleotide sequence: TGTGCCAGCAGCTTAGAAGGGACAGGGGGCTTTAACTATGGCTACACCTTC.

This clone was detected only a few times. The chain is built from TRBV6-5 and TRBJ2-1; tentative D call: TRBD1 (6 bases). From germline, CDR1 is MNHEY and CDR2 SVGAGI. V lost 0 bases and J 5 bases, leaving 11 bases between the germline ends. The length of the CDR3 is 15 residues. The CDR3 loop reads CASSYSGARDNEQFF. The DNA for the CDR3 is TGTGCCAGCAGTTACTCGGGGGCTCGAGACAATGAGCAGTTCTTC.

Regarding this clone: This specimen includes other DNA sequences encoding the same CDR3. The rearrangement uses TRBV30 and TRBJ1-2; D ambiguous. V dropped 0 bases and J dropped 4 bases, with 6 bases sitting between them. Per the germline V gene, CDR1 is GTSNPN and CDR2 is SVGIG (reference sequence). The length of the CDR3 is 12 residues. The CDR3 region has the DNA TGTGCCTGGAGTGTCGGCGGCTATGGCTACACCTTC. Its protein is CAWSVGGYGYTF.

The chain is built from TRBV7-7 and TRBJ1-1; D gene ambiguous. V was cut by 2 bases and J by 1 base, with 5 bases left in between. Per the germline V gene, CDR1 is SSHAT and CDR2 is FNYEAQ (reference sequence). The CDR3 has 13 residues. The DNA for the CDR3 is TGTGCCAGCAGCTTATCACAGAACACTGAAGCTTTCTTT. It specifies CASSLSQNTEAFF.

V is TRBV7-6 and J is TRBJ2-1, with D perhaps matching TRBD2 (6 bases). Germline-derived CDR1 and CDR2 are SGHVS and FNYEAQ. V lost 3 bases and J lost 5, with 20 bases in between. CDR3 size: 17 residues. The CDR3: CASSLLSAGYFHNEQFF. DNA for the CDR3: TGTGCCAGCAGCTTGCTTTCTGCGGGGTACTTCCACAATGAGCAGTTCTTC.

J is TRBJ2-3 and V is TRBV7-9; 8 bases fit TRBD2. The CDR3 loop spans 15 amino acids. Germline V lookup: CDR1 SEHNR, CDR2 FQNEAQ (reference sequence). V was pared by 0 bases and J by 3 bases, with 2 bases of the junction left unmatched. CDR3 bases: TGTGCCAGCAGCTTAGCTAGCGGGATTACAGATACGCAGTATTTT. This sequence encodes CASSLASGITDTQYF.

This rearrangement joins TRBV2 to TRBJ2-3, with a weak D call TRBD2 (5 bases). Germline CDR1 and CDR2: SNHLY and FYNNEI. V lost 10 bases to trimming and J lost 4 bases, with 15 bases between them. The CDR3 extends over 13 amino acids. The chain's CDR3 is CATRAVSPDTQYF. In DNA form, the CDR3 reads TGTGCCACGCGGGCGGTTTCCCCAGATACGCAGTATTTT.

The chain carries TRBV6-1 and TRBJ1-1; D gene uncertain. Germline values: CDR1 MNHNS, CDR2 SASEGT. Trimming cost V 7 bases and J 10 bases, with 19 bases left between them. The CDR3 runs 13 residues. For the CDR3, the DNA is TGTGCCAGCACTCTCGGCCCCGGGGTTAGAGCTTTCTTT. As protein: CASTLGPGVRAFF.

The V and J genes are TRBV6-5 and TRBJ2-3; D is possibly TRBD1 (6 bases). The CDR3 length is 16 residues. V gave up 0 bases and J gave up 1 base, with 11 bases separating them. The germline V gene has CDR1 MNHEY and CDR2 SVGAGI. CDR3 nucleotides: TGTGCCAGCAGTTACTCGGGGGCTATCCGCACAGATACGCAGTATTTT. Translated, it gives CASSYSGAIRTDTQYF.

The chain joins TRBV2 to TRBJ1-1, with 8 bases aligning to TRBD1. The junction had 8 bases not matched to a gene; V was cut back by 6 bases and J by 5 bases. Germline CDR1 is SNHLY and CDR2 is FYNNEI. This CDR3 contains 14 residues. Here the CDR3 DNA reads TGTGCCAGCAGCTTGACAGGGGAGGAAACTGAAGCTTTCTTT. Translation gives CASSLTGEETEAFF. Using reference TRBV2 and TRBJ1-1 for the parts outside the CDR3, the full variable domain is EPEVTQTPSHQVTQMGQEVILRCVPISNHLYFYWYRQILGQKVEFLVSFYNNEISEKSEIFDDQFSVERPDGSNFTLKIRSTKLEDSAMYFCASSLTGEETEAFFGQGTRLTVV.

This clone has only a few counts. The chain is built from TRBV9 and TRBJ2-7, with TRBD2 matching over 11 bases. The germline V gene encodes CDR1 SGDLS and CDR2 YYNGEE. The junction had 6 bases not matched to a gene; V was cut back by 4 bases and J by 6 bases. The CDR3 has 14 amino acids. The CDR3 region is CASSSGLAGGEQYF. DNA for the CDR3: TGTGCCAGCAGCTCCGGTCTAGCGGGAGGCGAGCAGTACTTC.

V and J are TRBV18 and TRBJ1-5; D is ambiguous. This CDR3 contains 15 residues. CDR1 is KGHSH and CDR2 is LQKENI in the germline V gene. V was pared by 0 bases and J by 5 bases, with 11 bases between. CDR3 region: CASSPPGRAHQPQHF. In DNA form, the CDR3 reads TGTGCCAGCTCACCACCGGGGAGAGCACATCAGCCCCAGCATTTT. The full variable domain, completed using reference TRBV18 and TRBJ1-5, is NAGVMQNPRHLVRRRGQEARLRCSPMKGHSHVYWYRQLPEEGLKFMVYLQKENIIDESGMPKERFSAEFPKEGPSILRIQQVVRGDSAAYFCASSPPGRAHQPQHFGDGTRLSIL.

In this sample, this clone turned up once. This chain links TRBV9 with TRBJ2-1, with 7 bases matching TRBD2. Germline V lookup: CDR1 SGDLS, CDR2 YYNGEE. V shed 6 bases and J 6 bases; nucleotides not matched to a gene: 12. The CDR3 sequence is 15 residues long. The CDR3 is CASNPGTGGFNEQFF. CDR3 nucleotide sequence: TGTGCCAGCAACCCTGGGACGGGAGGCTTCAATGAGCAGTTCTTC.

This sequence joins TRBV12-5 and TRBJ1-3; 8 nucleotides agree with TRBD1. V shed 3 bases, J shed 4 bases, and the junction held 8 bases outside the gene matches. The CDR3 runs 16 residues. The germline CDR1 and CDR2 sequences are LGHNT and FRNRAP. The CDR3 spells CASGFSGTGYGNTIYF. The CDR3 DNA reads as TGTGCTAGTGGTTTTTCCGGGACAGGATACGGAAACACCATATATTTT.

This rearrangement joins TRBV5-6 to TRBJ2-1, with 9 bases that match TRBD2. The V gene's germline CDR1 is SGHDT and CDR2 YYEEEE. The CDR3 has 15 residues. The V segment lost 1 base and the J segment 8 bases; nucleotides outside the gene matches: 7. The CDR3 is CASSLNSGSTDEQFF. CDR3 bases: TGTGCCAGCAGCTTGAATAGCGGGAGTACGGATGAGCAGTTCTTC.

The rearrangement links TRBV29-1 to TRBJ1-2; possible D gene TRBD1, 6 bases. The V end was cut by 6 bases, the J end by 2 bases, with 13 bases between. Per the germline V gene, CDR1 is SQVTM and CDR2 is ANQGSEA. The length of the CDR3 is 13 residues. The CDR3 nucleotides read TGCAGCGTCCCCGTGAGGGGGAACTATGGCTACACCTTC. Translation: CSVPVRGNYGYTF.

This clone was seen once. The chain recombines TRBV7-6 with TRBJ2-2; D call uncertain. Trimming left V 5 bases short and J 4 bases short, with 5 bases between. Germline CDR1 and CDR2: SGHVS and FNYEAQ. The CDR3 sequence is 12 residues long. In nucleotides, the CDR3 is TGTGCCAGCAGCACTCCCACCGGGGAGCTGTTTTTT. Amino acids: CASSTPTGELFF.

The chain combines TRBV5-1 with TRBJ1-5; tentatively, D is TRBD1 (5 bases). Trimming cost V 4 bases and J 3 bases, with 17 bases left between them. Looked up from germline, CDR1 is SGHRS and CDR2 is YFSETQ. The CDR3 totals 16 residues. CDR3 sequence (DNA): TGCGCCAGCAGCCCCGGCGGCGACAGCGCCAATCAGCCCCAGCATTTT. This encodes CASSPGGDSANQPQHF.

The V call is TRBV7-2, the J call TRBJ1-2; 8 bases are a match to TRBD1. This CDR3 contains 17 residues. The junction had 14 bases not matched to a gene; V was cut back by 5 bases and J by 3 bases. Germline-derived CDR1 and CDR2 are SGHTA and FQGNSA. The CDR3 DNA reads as TGTGCCAGCAGCCTCACCGGGACAGGAAGGCACTACTATGGCTACACCTTC. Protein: CASSLTGTGRHYYGYTF.

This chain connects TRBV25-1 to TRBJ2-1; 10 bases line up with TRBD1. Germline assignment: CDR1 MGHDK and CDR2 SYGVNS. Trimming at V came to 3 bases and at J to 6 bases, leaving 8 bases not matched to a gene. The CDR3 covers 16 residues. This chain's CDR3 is CASSDPGGDRGNEQFF. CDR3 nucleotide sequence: TGTGCCAGCAGTGACCCAGGGGGGGACAGGGGCAATGAGCAGTTCTTC.